These 2 T cell receptor beta chains originate from one sample sequenced in a study of T-cell memory formation after mild COVID-19. TCRdb re-derived calls from the 5' RACE reads in MiXCR, one entry per CDR3 protein. The sample shows under 650,000 distinct CDR3 sequences, roughly 18% of them seen only once. The sequencing input was PBMCs or a T cell subset sorted from them (not recorded which). Receptors originate from an adult woman who had mild COVID-19 (a few samples of this study predate the infection). Cell type and time point are not known.

This clonotype was detected only a few times. The V and J genes are TRBV12-3 or TRBV12-4 and TRBJ2-3; unclear D gene. This CDR3 is 12 amino acids long. V dropped 3 bases and J dropped 3 bases, with 4 bases sitting between them. In DNA, the CDR3 is TGTGCCAGCAGTTTCGTTACAGATACGCAGTATTTT. As protein: CASSFVTDTQYF.

This clonotype was counted a few times. The V gene is TRBV5-1, the J gene TRBJ2-3; 10 bases are a match to TRBD2. Trimming cost V 4 bases and J 4 bases; bases outside gene matches: 9. From germline, CDR1 is SGHRS and CDR2 YFSETQ. This CDR3 comprises 16 residues. The chain's CDR3 is CASSPEGSGRADTQYF. The CDR3 DNA is TGCGCCAGCAGCCCGGAGGGCAGCGGGAGGGCAGATACGCAGTATTTT.